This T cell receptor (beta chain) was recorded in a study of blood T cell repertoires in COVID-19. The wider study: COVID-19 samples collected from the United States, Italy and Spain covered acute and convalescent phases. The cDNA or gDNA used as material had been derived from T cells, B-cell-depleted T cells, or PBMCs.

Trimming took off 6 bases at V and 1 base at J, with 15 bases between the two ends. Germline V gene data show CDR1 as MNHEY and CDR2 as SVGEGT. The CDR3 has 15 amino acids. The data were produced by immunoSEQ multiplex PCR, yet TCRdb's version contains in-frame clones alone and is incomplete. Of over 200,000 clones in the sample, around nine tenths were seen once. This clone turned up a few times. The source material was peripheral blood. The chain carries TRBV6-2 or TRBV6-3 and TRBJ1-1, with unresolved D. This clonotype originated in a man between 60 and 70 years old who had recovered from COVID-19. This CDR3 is CASSWGEGWNTEAFF. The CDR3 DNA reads TGTGCCAGCAGCTGGGGTGAGGGTTGGAACACTGAAGCTTTCTTT.